The rows below give T cell receptor beta chains drawn from one sample of a study of vaccination and CD4 T cells after COVID-19. MiXCR was run by TCRdb on the PCR reads, yielding one entry per CDR3 protein. The data contain about 22,000 distinct CDR3 sequences, approximately 29% of them singletons. Their recognized antigens are unknown. The sample in question was CD4+ T cells from blood, cultured in vitro, obtained about 7 months after SARS-CoV-2 vaccination. Receptor source: a human donor who had recovered from COVID-19. Both conserved end residues are trimmed from each CDR3. Expanded clones are given a class, and other clones once, few, many or no size at all.

cdr3_aa	clone_size	v_call	j_call
ASSRDRGRSGELF	-	TRBV2	TRBJ2-2
RDRTGVPLFKTQY	-	TRBV20-1	TRBJ2-5
ASSPQGSSYNEQF	-	TRBV18	TRBJ2-1
ASSHPGQGHSPLH	-	TRBV6-1	TRBJ1-6
ASSFGSNYGYT	-	TRBV7-9	TRBJ1-2
ATSRDPLKNTEAF	-	TRBV15	TRBJ1-1
ASSEFSTNNEQF	once	TRBV25-1	TRBJ2-1
SARIGGGSGYTEAF	few	TRBV20-1	TRBJ1-1
ASSWTGETQY	-	TRBV18	TRBJ2-5
SARLKGGTEAF	-	TRBV20-1	TRBJ1-1
ASSPGGGFYGYT	few	TRBV7-2	TRBJ1-2
ASSPRLLPYEQY	-	TRBV7-2	TRBJ2-7
SFKAGAYEQY	few	TRBV20-1	TRBJ2-7
ASSQYEGRETQY	-	TRBV4-2	TRBJ2-5
ASSRGQVDQPQH	few	TRBV7-6	TRBJ1-5
ASTGPGTGQETQY	-	TRBV6-1	TRBJ2-5
ATSTVTETLYYEQY	-	TRBV15	TRBJ2-7
AISEEGLGTEAF	-	TRBV10-3	TRBJ1-1
ASSLVGGPGPGQY	few	TRBV7-2	TRBJ2-7
ASSLVVGALRLRELF	-	TRBV7-2	TRBJ2-2
ASSRPSGQQF	-	TRBV7-9	TRBJ2-1
ASSPVRSVQETQY	-	TRBV7-2	TRBJ2-5
ASSEDGYT	-	TRBV25-1	TRBJ1-2
ASSYSFQVSYEQY	-	TRBV6-5	TRBJ2-7
ASSPVRGTSYGYT	-	TRBV7-6	TRBJ1-2
ASSLQGSYNSPLH	-	TRBV7-2	TRBJ1-6
ASSSTSSTDEQY	-	TRBV4-3	TRBJ2-7
ASSLVRGGSEKLF	once	TRBV7-2	TRBJ1-4
ASSSDYNEQF	-	TRBV5-1	TRBJ2-1
SASRDAYGYT	-	TRBV20-1	TRBJ1-2
ASSATTGLSEQY	few	TRBV6-1	TRBJ2-7
SARDARSSYTGELF	-	TRBV20-1	TRBJ2-2
ASSKGSNQPQH	-	TRBV19	TRBJ1-5
ATSDLLSPRTGPPSNQPQH	-	TRBV24-1	TRBJ1-5
ATRFQGEAF	few	TRBV24-1	TRBJ1-1
ASSQEVRGQGQETQY	-	TRBV4-1	TRBJ2-5
ASSPGPGTDTQY	medium-sized	TRBV5-4	TRBJ2-3
ASSQERRDSGNTIY	-	TRBV4-1	TRBJ1-3
ASSSGQGAPLSGNQPQH	-	TRBV6-2/TRBV6-3	TRBJ1-5
ATSREGARSFTQY	few	TRBV15	TRBJ2-3
ASSFVVGTEAF	-	TRBV27	TRBJ1-1
SARDLLTRDLNEQF	-	TRBV20-1	TRBJ2-1